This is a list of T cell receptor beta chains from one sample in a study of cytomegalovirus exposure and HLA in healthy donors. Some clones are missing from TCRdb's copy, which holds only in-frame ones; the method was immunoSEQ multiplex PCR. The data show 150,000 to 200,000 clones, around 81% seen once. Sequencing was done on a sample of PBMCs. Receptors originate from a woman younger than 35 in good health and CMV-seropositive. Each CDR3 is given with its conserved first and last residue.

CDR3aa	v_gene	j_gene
CASSQDSRHRGVETQYF	TRBV14	TRBJ2-5
CSAARTGLAKNIQYF	TRBV29-1	TRBJ2-4
CASSRTSGGASYEQYF	TRBV6-6	TRBJ2-7
CASSIGGEAEKLFF	TRBV6-6	TRBJ1-4
CASSLGGQGRQPQHF	TRBV7-8	TRBJ1-5
CATSSTSGISYNEQFF	TRBV15	TRBJ2-1
CASSLASQGIDYGYTF	TRBV7-6	TRBJ1-2
CASSLDTGVGANVLTF	TRBV5-5	TRBJ2-6
CASSPPEQAGSRFYGYTF	TRBV18	TRBJ1-2
CASSQDRGPHYGYTF	TRBV14	TRBJ1-2
CASSLGDKSSYNEQFF	TRBV5-4	TRBJ2-1
CASKGFPGEKLFF	TRBV2	TRBJ1-4
CASSTGLAGETSYEQYF	TRBV5-6	TRBJ2-7
CAWRLVGNGYTF	TRBV30	TRBJ1-2
CASSRAGTSVFTDTQYF	TRBV25-1	TRBJ2-3
CASSTLLAKNSQYF	TRBV19	TRBJ2-4
CASSEKGQGRFYEQYF	TRBV2	TRBJ2-7
CASRQDRTSNQPQHF	TRBV6-5	TRBJ1-5
CATSKDRVNTQYF	TRBV15	TRBJ2-3
CASRGSAGSYGYTF	TRBV2	TRBJ1-2
CASKIPGQGTDTQYF	TRBV6-1	TRBJ2-3
CASSMYNQPQHF	TRBV19	TRBJ1-5
CASSLRTGEYYEQYF	TRBV5-5	TRBJ2-7
CASTPGSNYGYTF	TRBV5-1	TRBJ1-2
CASSTEKYTYEQYF	TRBV10-1	TRBJ2-7
CASSGTDYEQYF	TRBV2	TRBJ2-7
CASSQGYSGANGLTF	TRBV6-5	TRBJ2-6
CASSRSSLDSPLHF	TRBV18	TRBJ1-6
CASSSGQGSYGYTF	TRBV5-4	TRBJ1-2
CASSHPGQGVNNEQFF	TRBV4-1	TRBJ2-1
CASSPIITGTDGYEQYF	TRBV5-6	-
CASTLDRGTDTQYF	TRBV6-1	TRBJ2-3
CASSSKTGGGYGYTF	TRBV27	TRBJ1-2
CASLQAAGGTGELFF	TRBV6-6	TRBJ2-2
CASSLTGAEQYF	TRBV27	TRBJ2-7
CASSLEWTGGSGELFF	TRBV5-5	TRBJ2-2
CASSPRTGEEQYF	TRBV5-5	TRBJ2-7
CASRPLAVEETQYF	TRBV6-5	TRBJ2-5
CASSPRVPGQGADTQYF	TRBV18	TRBJ2-3
CAISESTESTDTQYF	TRBV10-3	TRBJ2-3
CASTRRGTATNEKLFF	TRBV19	TRBJ1-4
CASSFPGQGYGYTF	TRBV5-6	TRBJ1-2
CASSCKIRVKNIQYF	TRBV2	TRBJ2-4
CASSLAASGADEQFF	TRBV5-4	TRBJ2-1
CASSHISLLANTEAFF	TRBV11-2	TRBJ1-1
CASRTGTYEQYF	TRBV6-5	TRBJ2-7
CASSQTHGGPDGTEAFF	TRBV4-2	TRBJ1-1
CASSLAPAGGPETQYF	TRBV11-3	TRBJ2-5
CASSIIGTDYQPQHF	TRBV19	TRBJ1-5
CSVEGRGNNYGYTF	TRBV29-1	TRBJ1-2
CASSPEDRVSSPLHF	TRBV28	TRBJ1-6
CASSLRTGFFPNTEAFF	TRBV5-1	TRBJ1-1
CASSFAGLPYNEQFF	TRBV7-2	TRBJ2-1
CASSLSSRWTSGGPHNEQFF	TRBV11-3	TRBJ2-1
CASSQVSLGLAGETQYF	TRBV4-1	TRBJ2-5